This T cell receptor (beta chain) was recovered during a study of T cells in Graves' hyperthyroidism and ophthalmopathy. Study-level background: Peripheral blood sampling occurred at initial diagnosis, before any treatment.

Patients with ophthalmopathy all had a Clinical Activity Score of at least 3, a NOSPECS grade of at least 4 and duration under 3 months. Points from the study as a whole: The model predicted ophthalmopathy a median around 6.5 months before onset. Appearing also in blood were most of the thyroid clonotypes expanded above 0.001.

RNA transcripts were the template for amplifying TCR beta CDR3 regions. The HTBI primer set served for first-round RT-PCR of the TCR CDR3. MiXCR, run by TCRdb on the multiplex PCR reads, gives a single entry per CDR3 protein. The sample has approximately 690,000 distinct CDR3 sequences; about 20% are singletons. This clonotype was seen at least ten times. Antigen unknown. Germline values: CDR1 ENHRY, CDR2 SYGVKD. The CDR3 is made up of 16 amino acids. J gave up 3 bases and V 4 bases, and 5 bases lay outside the gene matches. V and J are TRBV10-3 and TRBJ2-3, with TRBD2 identical over 12 bases. The sample taken for sequencing was blood. The sequence derives from a man aged 30-40 years with Graves' ophthalmopathy. CDR3 loop: CAISATSGSGTDTQYF. Written as DNA, the CDR3 is TGTGCCATCAGTGCGACTAGCGGGAGCGGTACAGATACGCAGTATTTT.